The next 10 T cell receptor beta chains were all read from a single sample in a study of blood T cell repertoires in COVID-19. The method was immunoSEQ multiplex PCR; TCRdb's version includes in-frame clones alone and lacks a portion of them. The table shows around 150,000 clones, with about 87% occurring only once. Sequenced sample: peripheral blood. The receptors originated from a man in his sixties with active or convalescent COVID-19.

This chain uses TRBV3-1 (or the pseudogene TRBV3-2) with TRBJ2-2, with 9 bases fitting TRBD1. Trimming removed 4 bases from V and 2 bases from J; junction bases left unmatched: 5. The germline V gene has CDR1 LGHDT and CDR2 YNNKEL (reference sequence). The CDR3 covers 16 residues. CDR3 region: CASSLGTGKNTGELFF. The CDR3, as DNA: TGTGCCAGCAGCCTAGGGACAGGGAAAAACACCGGGGAGCTGTTTTTT.

The CDR3 here is CASSVHTAGSEAFF. The CDR3, as DNA: TGTGCCAGTAGTGTCCACACGGCGGGGTCTGAAGCTTTCTTT. The chain carries TRBV19 and TRBJ1-1; D not certain. V lost 5 bases to trimming and J lost 6 bases, with 16 bases between them. Germline-derived CDR1 and CDR2 are LNHDA and SQIVND (reference sequence). The length of the CDR3 is 14 residues.

The V and J genes are TRBV27 and TRBJ1-2; a possible D gene is TRBD1 (6 bases). The V end lost 2 bases, the J end lost 4 bases, and 17 bases lay between the germline ends. The CDR3 runs 16 residues. CDR1 MNHEY and CDR2 SMNVEV come from the germline V gene (reference sequence). The CDR3 reads CASSLRGAGLSYGYTF. DNA of the CDR3: TGTGCCAGCAGTTTACGGGGGGCAGGGTTGAGCTATGGCTACACCTTC.

The rearrangement links TRBV5-4 to TRBJ2-5, with 10 bases identical to TRBD1. Germline V gene data show CDR1 as SGHNT and CDR2 as YYREEE (reference sequence). The length of the CDR3 is 14 residues. V dropped 4 bases and J dropped 4; count of bases not matched to a gene: 4. CDR3: CASSPGQGRETQYF. CDR3 coding DNA: TGTGCCAGCAGCCCGGGACAGGGGCGAGAGACCCAGTACTTC.

The J gene is TRBJ2-7, the V gene TRBV5-4; 7 bases agree with TRBD2. This CDR3 is built from 15 residues. V was pared by 0 bases and J by 3 bases, with 6 bases of the junction left unmatched. In germline, CDR1 is SGHNT, CDR2 YYREEE (reference sequence). This CDR3 reads CASSLVAGRGYEQYF. In DNA, the CDR3 is TGTGCCAGCAGCTTGGTTGCTGGGAGGGGCTACGAGCAGTACTTC. The variable domain in full, with the rest retrieved from reference TRBV5-4 and TRBJ2-7, is ETGVTQSPTHLIKTRGQQVTLRCSSQSGHNTVSWYQQALGQGPQFIFQYYREEENGRGNFPPRFSGLQFPNYSSELNVNALELDDSALYLCASSLVAGRGYEQYFGPGTRLTVT.

The J gene is TRBJ2-3, the V gene TRBV28, with a tentative D call TRBD2 (6 bases). Germline loops: CDR1 MDHEN, CDR2 SYDVKM. The CDR3 sequence is 17 residues long. Trimming shortened V by 2 bases and J by 0 bases, and 15 bases separated the two germline ends. In DNA, the CDR3 is TGTGCCAGCAGTTTAAAGAACCTAGCGTATAGCACAGATACGCAGTATTTT. Protein sequence: CASSLKNLAYSTDTQYF.

The V and J genes are TRBV10-2 and TRBJ1-5, with D unresolved. In germline, CDR1 is WSHSY, CDR2 SAAADI. This CDR3 is 15 amino acids long. V lost 2 bases to trimming and J lost 6 bases, with 14 bases between them. Here the CDR3 reads CASSETPPSSQPQHF. In nucleotides, the CDR3 is TGCGCCAGCAGTGAGACGCCTCCAAGTAGTCAGCCCCAGCATTTT.

This chain links TRBV29-1 with TRBJ2-7; TRBD2 matches at 13 bases. Germline V gene lookup returns CDR1 SQVTM and CDR2 ANQGSEA. There are 17 residues in the CDR3. J was trimmed by 2 bases and V by 3 bases; bases with no gene match: 10. CDR3 bases: TGCAGCGTTGACGGGGGGACTAGCGGGATTCAAGCCTACGAGCAGTACTTC. It is translated as CSVDGGTSGIQAYEQYF.

The chain links TRBV4-1 to TRBJ1-5; 9 bases align to TRBD1. Germline-derived CDR1 and CDR2 are MGHRA and YSYEKL. The CDR3 is 16 residues long. V was pared by 3 bases and J by 4 bases, with 7 bases of the junction left unmatched. This chain's CDR3 is CASSQEPDRGNQPQHF. Here the CDR3 DNA reads TGCGCCAGCAGCCAGGAGCCTGACAGGGGGAATCAGCCCCAGCATTTT.

This rearrangement joins TRBV6-2 or TRBV6-3 to TRBJ2-3; D possibly corresponds to TRBD1 (6 bases). Looked up from germline, CDR1 is MNHEY and CDR2 is SVGEGT. V lost 5 bases to trimming and J lost 7 bases, with 13 bases between them. This CDR3 is 13 amino acids long. The DNA for the CDR3 is TGTGCCAGCAGTGTAAGGGACACTAATACGCAGTATTTT. This sequence encodes CASSVRDTNTQYF.